Shown below are 16 T cell receptor beta chains from a single sample sequenced in a study of blood T cell repertoires in COVID-19. Profiled with immunoSEQ multiplex PCR; TCRdb holds only in-frame clones, not every one. Of about 76,000 clones in the sample, around 90% were seen once. The source material was peripheral blood. The source of these receptors is a man aged 45-65 years with active COVID-19.

To note about this clone: Mismatch with germline at one junction end may stem from a read error. The rearrangement joins TRBV7-2 to TRBJ2-5; TRBD1 is a possible D gene (6 bases). CDR3 length equals 16 residues. Germline-derived CDR1 and CDR2 are SGHTA and FQGNSA. For the CDR3, the DNA is TGTGCCAGCAGCTCACAGGGCCGACTCAACCAGGAGACCCAGTACTTC. Translating it yields CASSSQGRLNQETQYF.

This clone occurred a few times. The V and J genes are TRBV5-1 and TRBJ1-3; tentatively, D is TRBD1 (5 bases). The CDR3 contains 15 residues. Germline assignment: CDR1 SGHRS and CDR2 YFSETQ. Trimming stripped 4 bases from V and 1 base from J, with 12 bases between. This chain's CDR3 is CASSDPQGSGNTIYF. The DNA of the CDR3 is TGCGCCAGCAGCGACCCCCAGGGTTCTGGAAACACCATATATTTT.

The rearrangement links TRBV29-1 to TRBJ2-2; TRBD2 matches 11 bases. CDR1 SQVTM and CDR2 ANQGSEA come from the germline V gene. The CDR3 covers 16 residues. J was trimmed by 5 bases and V by 4 bases; bases with no gene match: 9. DNA of the CDR3: TGCAGCGTTGTCCTCCTAGCGGGGGGCGATACCGGGGAGCTGTTTTTT. Translation gives CSVVLLAGGDTGELFF.

The chain has TRBV7-2 and TRBJ2-1; D possibly corresponds to TRBD1 (6 bases). This CDR3 spans 15 amino acids. V lost 5 bases and J 5 bases, leaving 16 bases between the germline ends. Looked up from germline, CDR1 is SGHTA and CDR2 is FQGNSA. The CDR3 reads CASSPQPGHNNEQFF. The CDR3 DNA reads as TGTGCCAGCAGCCCGCAACCGGGACATAACAATGAGCAGTTCTTC.

The chain has TRBV28 and TRBJ1-1; 9 bases are shared with TRBD1. CDR3 size: 13 residues. The germline V gene encodes CDR1 MDHEN and CDR2 SYDVKM. J gave up 14 bases and V 1 base, and 8 bases lay outside the gene matches. In DNA form, the CDR3 reads TGTGCCAGCAGTTTATACCAAGACAGGGGGTGCTTCTTT. This translates into CASSLYQDRGCFF.

The chain employs TRBV2 and TRBJ2-1; 9 bases line up with TRBD1. Looked up from germline, CDR1 is SNHLY and CDR2 is FYNNEI. V shed 6 bases and J 4 bases; nucleotides not matched to a gene: 16. This CDR3 is built from 18 residues. CDR3 region: CASRRGSAGTGYYNEQFF. The CDR3 DNA reads as TGTGCCAGCAGGAGAGGGAGCGCGGGGACAGGGTATTACAATGAGCAGTTCTTC. The whole variable domain, remainder taken from reference TRBV2 and TRBJ2-1, is EPEVTQTPSHQVTQMGQEVILRCVPISNHLYFYWYRQILGQKVEFLVSFYNNEISEKSEIFDDQFSVERPDGSNFTLKIRSTKLEDSAMYFCASRRGSAGTGYYNEQFFGPGTRLTVL.

The chain links TRBV29-1 to TRBJ2-1; possible D gene TRBD1, 5 bases. The CDR3 spans 14 residues. Germline assignment: CDR1 SQVTM and CDR2 ANQGSEA. Trimming left V 4 bases short and J 4 bases short, with 14 bases between. CDR3 nucleotides: TGCAGCGTTGTCTACCAGGGCGGATACAATGAGCAGTTCTTC. Translation gives CSVVYQGGYNEQFF.

The CDR3, as DNA: TGTGCCAGCTCGTCCACTTACGAGCAGTACTTC. Encoded protein: CASSSTYEQYF. The chain carries TRBV28 and TRBJ2-7; unclear D gene. The V end lost 8 bases, the J end lost 4 bases, and 9 bases lay between the germline ends. Germline V gives CDR1 MDHEN, CDR2 SYDVKM. CDR3 length equals 11 residues.

The chain recombines TRBV18 with TRBJ1-1; no clear D gene. Germline CDR1 reads KGHSH; CDR2 reads LQKENI. This CDR3 is 13 amino acids long. The germline V and J ends were trimmed by 2 bases and 1 base, with 5 bases remaining between them. The CDR3 nucleotides are TGTGCCAGCTCACCATCCTCGAACACTGAAGCTTTCTTT. Translation: CASSPSSNTEAFF. Together with reference TRBV18 and TRBJ1-1, the CDR3 gives the full variable domain: NAGVMQNPRHLVRRRGQEARLRCSPMKGHSHVYWYRQLPEEGLKFMVYLQKENIIDESGMPKERFSAEFPKEGPSILRIQQVVRGDSAAYFCASSPSSNTEAFFGQGTRLTVV.

This chain connects TRBV24-1 to TRBJ1-1; no clear D gene. Germline V CDR1 and CDR2: KGHDR, SFDVKD. The CDR3 extends over 14 amino acids. The germline V and J ends were trimmed by 7 bases and 1 base, with 12 bases remaining between them. The CDR3 nucleotides read TGTGCCACCAGCGAATCCCCCGGGAACACTGAAGCTTTCTTT. Translation gives CATSESPGNTEAFF.

CDR3 region: CATSDGGTGEQETQYF. The CDR3 nucleotides are TGTGCCACCAGTGACGGGGGGACAGGAGAACAAGAGACCCAGTACTTC. V is TRBV24-1 and J is TRBJ2-5; tentatively, D is TRBD1 (8 bases). CDR3 length equals 16 residues. Deletions cut 4 bases from V and 2 bases from J, with 16 bases between. Germline lookup yields CDR1 KGHDR and CDR2 SFDVKD.

The V call is TRBV9, the J call TRBJ2-5, with a possible D match to TRBD2 (5 bases). The CDR3 is made up of 15 amino acids. CDR1 SGDLS and CDR2 YYNGEE come from the germline V gene. Trimming removed 2 bases at V and 4 bases at J, with 15 bases between. The CDR3 DNA is TGTGCCAGCAGCGTGGACGGACTGACCGCAGAGACCCAGTACTTC. Residues: CASSVDGLTAETQYF.

The chain carries TRBV7-8 and TRBJ2-1; D perhaps matches TRBD2 (5 bases). This CDR3 contains 15 residues. From germline, CDR1 is SGHVS and CDR2 FQNEAQ. Trimming stripped 5 bases from V and 8 bases from J, with 19 bases between. CDR3 coding DNA: TGTGCCAGCAGCCCATTCGATCTAGCAGACCATGAGCAGTTCTTC. It yields the protein CASSPFDLADHEQFF.

V and J are TRBV28 and TRBJ1-1, with D possibly matching TRBD1 (5 bases). The CDR3 has 14 amino acids. Germline CDR1 and CDR2: MDHEN and SYDVKM. V dropped 6 bases and J dropped 3 bases, with 14 bases sitting between them. The CDR3 protein is CASSPIRGDTEAFF. The CDR3 bases are TGTGCCAGCAGCCCCATACGGGGGGACACTGAAGCTTTCTTT.

J is TRBJ1-1 and V is TRBV6-1; D ambiguous. The CDR3 extends over 12 amino acids. V was trimmed by 1 base and J by 11 bases, leaving 11 bases between them. Germline values: CDR1 MNHNS, CDR2 SASEGT. The CDR3 DNA is TGTGCCAGCAGTGAAGTCCCAGGCGGGGCTTTCTTT. It encodes CASSEVPGGAFF.

Worth noting for this clone: The germline gene is not matched at one end of the junction; a read error may be the cause. The rearrangement links TRBV7-7 to TRBJ2-1; TRBD2 agrees at 8 bases. The CDR3 covers 15 residues. CDR1 SSHAT and CDR2 FNYEAQ come from the germline V gene (reference sequence). The CDR3 DNA reads TGTGCTAGCAGCCCCTTTATAGGCGGGGGGAGTGAGCAGTTCTTC. It translates to CASSPFIGGGSEQFF.